This entry concerns a single T cell receptor beta chain. The data were taken from a study of blood T cell repertoires in COVID-19. The wider study: Some COVID-19 samples were acute and others convalescent; all came from the United States, Italy and Spain.

Method: immunoSEQ multiplex PCR; TCRdb's copy keeps in-frame clones and lacks some. The table has approximately 140,000 clones, around 84% seen once; the top ten hold 2.4%. There are 14 residues in the CDR3. CDR1 SGHTA and CDR2 FQGNSA come from the germline V gene. Trimming left V 2 bases short and J 4 bases short, with 11 bases between. Participants, about 18 to 100 years old, spanned under 30 US areas. Self-reported history from a screening survey and questionnaire set each donor's cohort. This rearrangement joins TRBV7-2 to TRBJ1-2; D gene unclear. This TCR was recovered from a man between 40 and 49 years old with acute COVID-19. Sequences were obtained from PBMCs or T cells enriched from blood (not recorded which). The CDR3 DNA is TGTGCCAGCAGCTTATCGGCAGGTCCCTATGGCTACACCTTC. Translating gives CASSLSAGPYGYTF.